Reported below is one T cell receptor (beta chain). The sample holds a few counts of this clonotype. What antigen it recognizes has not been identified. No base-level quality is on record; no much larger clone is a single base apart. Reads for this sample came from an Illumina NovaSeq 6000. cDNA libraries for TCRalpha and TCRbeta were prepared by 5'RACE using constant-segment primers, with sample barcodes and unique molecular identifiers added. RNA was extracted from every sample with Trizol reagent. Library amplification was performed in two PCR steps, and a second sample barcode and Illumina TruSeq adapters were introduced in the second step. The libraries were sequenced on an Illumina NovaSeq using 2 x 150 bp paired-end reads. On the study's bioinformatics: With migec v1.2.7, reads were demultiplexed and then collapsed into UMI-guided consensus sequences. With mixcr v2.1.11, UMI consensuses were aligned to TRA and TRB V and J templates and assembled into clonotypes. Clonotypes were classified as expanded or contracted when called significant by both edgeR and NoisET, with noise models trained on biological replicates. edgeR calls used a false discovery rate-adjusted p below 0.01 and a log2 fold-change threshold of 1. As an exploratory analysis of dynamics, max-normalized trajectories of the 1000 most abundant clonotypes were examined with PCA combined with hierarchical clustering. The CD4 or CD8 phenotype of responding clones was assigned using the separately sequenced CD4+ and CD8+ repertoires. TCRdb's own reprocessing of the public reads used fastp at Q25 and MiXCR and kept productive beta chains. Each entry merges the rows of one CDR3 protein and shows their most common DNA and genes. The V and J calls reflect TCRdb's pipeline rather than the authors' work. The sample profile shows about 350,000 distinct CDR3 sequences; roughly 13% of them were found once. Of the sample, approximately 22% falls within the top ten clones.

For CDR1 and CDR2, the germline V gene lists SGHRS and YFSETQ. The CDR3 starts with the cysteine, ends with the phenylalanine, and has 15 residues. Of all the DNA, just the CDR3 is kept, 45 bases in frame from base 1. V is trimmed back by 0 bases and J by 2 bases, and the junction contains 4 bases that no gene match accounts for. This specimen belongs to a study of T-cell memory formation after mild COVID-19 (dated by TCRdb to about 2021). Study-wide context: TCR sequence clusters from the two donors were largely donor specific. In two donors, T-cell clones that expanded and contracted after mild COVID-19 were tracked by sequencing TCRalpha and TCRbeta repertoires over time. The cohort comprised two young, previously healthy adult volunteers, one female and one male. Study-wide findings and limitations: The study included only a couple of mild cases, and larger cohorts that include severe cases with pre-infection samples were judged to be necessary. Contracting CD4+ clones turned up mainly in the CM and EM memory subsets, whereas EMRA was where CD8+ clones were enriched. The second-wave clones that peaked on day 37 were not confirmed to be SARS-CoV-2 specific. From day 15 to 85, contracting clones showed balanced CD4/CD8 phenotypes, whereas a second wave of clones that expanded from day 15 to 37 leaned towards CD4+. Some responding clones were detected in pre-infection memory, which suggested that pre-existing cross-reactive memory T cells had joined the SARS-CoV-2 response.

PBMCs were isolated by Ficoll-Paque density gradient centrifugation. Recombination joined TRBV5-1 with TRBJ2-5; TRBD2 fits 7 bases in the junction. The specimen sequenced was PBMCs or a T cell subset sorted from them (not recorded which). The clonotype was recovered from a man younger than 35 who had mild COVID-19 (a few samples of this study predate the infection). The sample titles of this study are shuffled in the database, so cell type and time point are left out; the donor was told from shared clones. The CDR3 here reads CASSLVLANQETQYF. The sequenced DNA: TGCGCCAGCAGCTTGGTACTAGCGAATCAAGAGACCCAGTACTTC.